One T cell receptor beta chain is described in this entry. The antigen is unknown. The V end was cut by 5 bases, the J end by 4 bases, with 12 bases between. Germline assignment: CDR1 SGHTA and CDR2 FQGNSA. The CDR3 length is 14 residues. A multiplex PCR was run with 60 Vbeta primers and 13 Jbeta primers. Repertoires were generated with immunoSEQ multiplex PCR, while TCRdb's copy carries only in-frame clones and drops some. The sample contains 120,000 or so clones, 55% to 75% of which appear only once. The source of the sample is a study of cytomegalovirus exposure and HLA in healthy donors. Healthy bone marrow donors supplied every sample. In nominal health when sampled, donors likely had unrecorded immune exposures nonetheless. Findings and limits, study-wide: Looking again later, the authors saw that most CMV-associated TCR beta chains seemed HLA-restricted. When the data were analyzed later, several of the most significant clusters appeared to be linked to common viral pathogens.

The TCR comes from a man aged 30-40 years in good health and CMV-seropositive. The chain employs TRBV7-2 and TRBJ1-3; D remains ambiguous. The sample taken for sequencing was PBMCs. The CDR3 loop reads CASSLQAGGNTIYF. The DNA for the CDR3 is TGTGCCAGCAGCCTTCAGGCGGGGGGAAACACCATATATTTT.